These 19 T cell receptor beta chains were sequenced from one sample in a study of blood T cell repertoires in COVID-19. Generated by immunoSEQ multiplex PCR, the TCRdb table keeps only in-frame clones and is missing some. The sample consists of about 280,000 clones, about 89% of them appearing once. The sequenced material came from peripheral blood. All receptors derive from a man aged 35 to 55 with active or convalescent COVID-19.

The chain recombines TRBV5-1 with TRBJ2-5; 7 nucleotides match TRBD1. V shed 2 bases and J 5 bases; nucleotides not matched to a gene: 12. The CDR3 extends over 16 amino acids. The V gene's germline CDR1 is SGHRS and CDR2 YFSETQ. CDR3 amino acids: CASSFLKSGQQETQYF. The CDR3 bases are TGCGCCAGCAGCTTCCTTAAGTCGGGACAGCAGGAGACCCAGTACTTC.

The chain is built from TRBV5-1 and TRBJ1-4, with 7 bases lining up with TRBD1. The CDR3 spans 16 residues. Germline trimming cut 5 bases from V and 4 bases from J; bases unmatched to any gene: 11. Germline CDR1 is SGHRS and CDR2 is YFSETQ. The CDR3 DNA reads TGCGCCAGCAGAGGGAGCCAGGGACAGCTTAATGAAAAACTGTTTTTT. This sequence encodes CASRGSQGQLNEKLFF.

The rearrangement links TRBV25-1 to TRBJ1-2; 8 bases match TRBD1. The CDR3 length is 17 residues. CDR1 and CDR2 from the germline V gene are MGHDK and SYGVNS. The V segment lost 4 bases and the J segment 6 bases; nucleotides outside the gene matches: 16. CDR3 coding DNA: TGTGCCAGCAGTGCTCACCGGGACAGGCCACCTACCGATGGCTACACCTTC. It specifies CASSAHRDRPPTDGYTF.

The gene calls are TRBV2 and TRBJ1-1, with D perhaps TRBD1 (6 bases). The CDR3 sequence is 11 residues long. Germline V CDR1 and CDR2: SNHLY, FYNNEI. Trimming pared 8 bases from V and 5 bases from J, leaving 9 bases between. The CDR3 nucleotides read TGTGCCAGCGCCGGGACAACTGAAGCTTTCTTT. Translated: CASAGTTEAFF.

This clone was recorded once. The chain employs TRBV12-3 or TRBV12-4 and TRBJ2-2; 9 positions agree with TRBD2. The ends lost 10 bases at V and 6 bases at J; junction bases unmatched: 6. This CDR3 spans 13 amino acids. The CDR3 DNA reads TGTGCCACCCATGGCGGGGGGGCCGGGGAGCTGTTTTTT. The encoded protein is CATHGGGAGELFF.

V is TRBV6-5 and J is TRBJ1-5, with 7 nucleotides matching TRBD1. J was trimmed by 7 bases and V by 0 bases; bases with no gene match: 3. CDR3 length equals 14 residues. Germline V gives CDR1 MNHEY, CDR2 SVGAGI. In DNA form, the CDR3 reads TGTGCCAGCAGTTACTCGGCAGGGGGACAGCCCCAGCATTTT. Translating it yields CASSYSAGGQPQHF.

The V gene is TRBV14, the J gene TRBJ2-1, with 8 bases lining up with TRBD1. This CDR3 is built from 15 residues. Germline V CDR1 and CDR2: SGHDN, FVKESK. The V gene end was trimmed by 1 base and the J gene end by 7 bases; junction bases not matched to a gene: 6. In nucleotides, the CDR3 is TGTGCCAGCAGCCAAGGGACAGGGTACGGAAATGAGCAGTTCTTC. It codes for CASSQGTGYGNEQFF.

The rearrangement uses TRBV29-1 and TRBJ1-3; no clear D. From germline, CDR1 is SQVTM and CDR2 ANQGSEA. The germline V and J ends were trimmed by 4 bases and 1 base, with 11 bases remaining between them. The CDR3 length is 14 residues. The DNA of the CDR3 is TGCAGCGTTGCGAGGGAGCATTCTGGAAACACCATATATTTT. This encodes CSVAREHSGNTIYF.

The table lists this clone with a few counts. The chain couples TRBV9 to TRBJ1-3; TRBD1 matches 9 bases. CDR1 and CDR2 (germline): SGDLS, YYNGEE. The CDR3 has 16 residues. V shed 3 bases, J shed 3 bases, and the junction held 7 bases outside the gene matches. The DNA of the CDR3 is TGTGCCAGCAGCGCCGATACAGGGGGCGGTGGAAACACCATATATTTT. Amino acids: CASSADTGGGGNTIYF.

The J gene is TRBJ1-5, the V gene TRBV19; D is perhaps TRBD1 (6 bases). Trimming pared 10 bases from V and 5 bases from J, leaving 30 bases between. The CDR3 extends over 18 amino acids. Germline CDR1 and CDR2: LNHDA and SQIVND (reference sequence). The CDR3 DNA sequence: TGTGCCACCAACCATCTAGGGCAGGGACACCCATATTATCAGCCCCAGCATTTT. It is translated as CATNHLGQGHPYYQPQHF.

This sequence joins TRBV6-5 and TRBJ1-1; a weak D match, TRBD1 (6 bases). The CDR3 covers 14 residues. The ends were cut back, 6 bases at V and 7 bases at J, with 18 bases in the middle. Germline CDR1 is MNHEY and CDR2 is SVGAGI. The CDR3 is CASRGQRGIHEAFF. The DNA of the CDR3 is TGTGCCAGCAGAGGACAGCGGGGGATCCATGAAGCTTTCTTT.

This chain connects TRBV6-6 to TRBJ1-2; perhaps TRBD1 as D (6 bases). Per the germline V gene, CDR1 is MNHNY and CDR2 is SVGAGI (reference sequence). Trimming shortened V by 6 bases and J by 4 bases, and 12 bases separated the two germline ends. The CDR3 spans 13 residues. The CDR3 reads CASREGQSYGYTF. CDR3 sequence (DNA): TGTGCCAGCAGGGAAGGACAGTCCTATGGCTACACCTTC.

The gene calls are TRBV5-8 and TRBJ2-5; 14 nucleotides line up with TRBD2. This CDR3 is 19 amino acids long. CDR1 SGHTS and CDR2 YDEGEE come from the germline V gene. Trimming cost V 4 bases and J 4 bases; bases outside gene matches: 15. This CDR3 reads CASSQYPGLAGADRETQYF. The DNA for the CDR3 is TGTGCCAGCAGCCAATACCCGGGACTAGCGGGAGCGGATAGAGAGACCCAGTACTTC.

This chain connects TRBV7-8 to TRBJ2-7, with 8 bases fitting TRBD2. J was trimmed by 0 bases and V by 4 bases; bases with no gene match: 5. The CDR3 runs 15 residues. Germline CDR1 reads SGHVS; CDR2 reads FQNEAQ. The CDR3 sequence: CASSSGAGASYEQYF. CDR3 DNA sequence: TGTGCCAGCAGCTCCGGAGCGGGAGCCTCCTACGAGCAGTACTTC.

This rearrangement joins TRBV4-1 to TRBJ2-1, with D unclear. CDR3 length equals 15 residues. The V and J ends lost 1 base and 2 bases respectively, with 9 bases between them. Germline V gene lookup returns CDR1 MGHRA and CDR2 YSYEKL. CDR3 DNA sequence: TGCGCCAGCAGCCAAGCGTCCCTCCCCTACAATGAGCAGTTCTTC. Translated: CASSQASLPYNEQFF.

V gene TRBV5-1 combines with J gene TRBJ2-7, with a possible D match to TRBD2 (6 bases). V was trimmed by 4 bases and J by 3 bases, leaving 14 bases between them. This CDR3 is 14 amino acids long. CDR1 and CDR2 from the germline V gene are SGHRS and YFSETQ. The DNA for the CDR3 is TGCGCCAGCAGCCTCCGGGAGAATCTCTACGAGCAGTACTTC. It encodes CASSLRENLYEQYF. The full variable domain, its missing parts supplied by reference TRBV5-1 and TRBJ2-7, is KAGVTQTPRYLIKTRGQQVTLSCSPISGHRSVSWYQQTPGQGLQFLFEYFSETQRNKGNFPGRFSGRQFSNSRSEMNVSTLELGDSALYLCASSLRENLYEQYFGPGTRLTVT.

The CDR3 loop is CASSPSFRESARNTEAFF. DNA of the CDR3: TGTGCCAGCAGCCCCTCATTCCGGGAATCTGCCCGGAACACTGAAGCTTTCTTT. V is TRBV9 and J is TRBJ1-1, with D unclear. The CDR3 consists of 18 residues. Germline V gene sequence: CDR1 SGDLS, CDR2 YYNGEE. V gave up 4 bases and J gave up 1 base, with 23 bases separating them.

The V gene is TRBV19, the J gene TRBJ2-3; no firm D call. V shed 6 bases and J shed 2 bases, with 12 bases lying between them. Germline lookup yields CDR1 LNHDA and CDR2 SQIVND (reference sequence). The CDR3 sequence is 14 residues long. Written as DNA, the CDR3 is TGTGCCAGTAGCGATCGCGGCAACACAGATACGCAGTATTTT. Amino acid sequence: CASSDRGNTDTQYF.

J is TRBJ2-7 and V is TRBV7-2; 8 bases agree with TRBD2. V lost 2 bases to trimming and J lost 3 bases; unmatched junction nucleotides: 9. The CDR3 consists of 16 residues. The V gene's germline CDR1 is SGHTA and CDR2 FQGNSA. CDR3: CASSLTGGGNFYEQYF. CDR3 bases: TGTGCCAGCAGCTTAACGGGAGGGGGGAACTTCTACGAGCAGTACTTC.